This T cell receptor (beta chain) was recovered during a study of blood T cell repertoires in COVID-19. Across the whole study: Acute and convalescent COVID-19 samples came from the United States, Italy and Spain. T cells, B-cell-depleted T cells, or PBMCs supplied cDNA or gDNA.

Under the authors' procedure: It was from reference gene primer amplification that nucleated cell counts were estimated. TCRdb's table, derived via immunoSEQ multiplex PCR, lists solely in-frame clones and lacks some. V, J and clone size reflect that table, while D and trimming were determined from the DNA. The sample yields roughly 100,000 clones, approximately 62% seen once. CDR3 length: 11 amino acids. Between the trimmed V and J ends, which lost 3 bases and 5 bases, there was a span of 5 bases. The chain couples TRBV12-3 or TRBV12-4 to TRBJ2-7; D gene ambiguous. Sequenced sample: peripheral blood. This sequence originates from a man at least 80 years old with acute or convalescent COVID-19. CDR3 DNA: TGTGCCAGCAGTTTCCACAACGAGCAGTACTTC. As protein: CASSFHNEQYF.